This T cell receptor beta chain derives from a study of cytomegalovirus exposure and HLA in healthy donors. Across the whole study: The same platform as the roughly 630 first-cohort repertoires was used for the 95 to 150 validation repertoires, a later analysis reported.

Worth noting for this clone: No antigen is known for it.

Study results and limitations: Rare sequences made up most TCRs, while some public TCRs were found in many donors. Cytomegalovirus-associated status was assigned to about 150 TCR beta chains.

Sequencing was performed with immunoSEQ multiplex PCR; in TCRdb, only in-frame clones are kept and a portion is missing. Here the sample spans about 360,000 clones, 80% to 90% being singletons. From germline, CDR1 is SEHNR and CDR2 FQNEAQ (reference sequence). V shed 8 bases and J shed 8 bases, with 18 bases lying between them. CDR3 size: 14 residues. The chain combines TRBV7-9 with TRBJ2-2; tentatively, D is TRBD2 (6 bases). This clonotype originated in a woman under 30 in good health and CMV-seronegative. The sequencing sample was made of PBMCs. CDR3 sequence (DNA): TGTGCCAGCCAGGGAGCGGGCGTGATGGGGGAGCTGTTTTTT. It is translated as CASQGAGVMGELFF.